One sample yielded the 6 T cell receptor beta chains listed below, sequenced in a study of OX40 agonist ivuxolimab in advanced cancers. Profiled with immunoSEQ multiplex PCR; TCRdb holds only in-frame clones, not every one. This table has about 50,000 clones, approximately 75% appearing once. The sequencing here drew on CD4+ or CD8+ T cells sorted from blood, taken in a trial of the OX40 agonist ivuxolimab. The receptors stem from an adult with an advanced solid tumor such as melanoma, head and neck, liver or kidney cancer.

The chain couples TRBV6-1 to TRBJ1-4; 9 nucleotides agree with TRBD1. Germline V gene data show CDR1 as MNHNS and CDR2 as SASEGT. CDR3 length: 14 amino acids. The trim removed 8 bases at V and 6 bases at J, leaving 7 bases unmatched. The CDR3 coding sequence is TGTGCCAGCGGCTCGGGACAGGGCGATGAAAAACTGTTTTTT. Translation: CASGSGQGDEKLFF.

The rearrangement joins TRBV5-1 to TRBJ1-2; a possible D gene is TRBD1 (5 bases). Trimming removed 0 bases from V and 5 bases from J, with 14 bases in between. The V gene's germline CDR1 is SGHRS and CDR2 YFSETQ. CDR3 size: 15 residues. CDR3 sequence (DNA): TGCGCCAGCAGCTTGGTGAATATCGCAGGGTATGGCTACACCTTC. The encoded protein is CASSLVNIAGYGYTF. The complete variable domain, with remaining parts taken from reference TRBV5-1 and TRBJ1-2, reads KAGVTQTPRYLIKTRGQQVTLSCSPISGHRSVSWYQQTPGQGLQFLFEYFSETQRNKGNFPGRFSGRQFSNSRSEMNVSTLELGDSALYLCASSLVNIAGYGYTFGSGTRLTVV.

On this clone: Its ends do not fully match the called genes, so a read error is possible. The chain has TRBV14 and TRBJ1-3; TRBD1 aligns across 8 bases. CDR1 and CDR2 from the germline V gene are SGHDN and FVKESK. The CDR3 totals 14 residues. CDR3 bases: TGTGCCAGCAGCCGGACAGGGTCGGGGCACACCAAATATTTT. This sequence encodes CASSRTGSGHTKYF. The full variable domain, its missing parts supplied by reference TRBV14 and TRBJ1-3, is EAGVTQFPSHSVIEKGQTVTLRCDPISGHDNLYWYRRVMGKEIKFLLHFVKESKQDESGMPNNRFLAERTGGTYSTLKVQPAELEDSGVYFCASSRTGSGHTKYFGEGSWLTVV.

The gene calls are TRBV5-6 and TRBJ2-7, with D perhaps matching TRBD2 (6 bases). Germline CDR1 is SGHDT and CDR2 is YYEEEE. V lost 3 bases and J 0 bases, leaving 10 bases between the germline ends. The CDR3 loop spans 14 amino acids. CDR3 coding DNA: TGTGCCAGCAGCTCCCAGGGACTCTCCTACGAGCAGTACTTC. Its protein is CASSSQGLSYEQYF.

The chain has TRBV7-2 and TRBJ1-1; unclear D gene. V shed 0 bases and J shed 3 bases, with 5 bases lying between them. Germline CDR1 SGHTA, CDR2 FQGNSA. The CDR3 sequence is 13 residues long. The CDR3 sequence is CASSLAGHTEAFF. In DNA form, the CDR3 reads TGTGCCAGCAGCTTAGCTGGCCACACTGAAGCTTTCTTT.

The chain combines TRBV9 with TRBJ2-1; 9 bases align to TRBD2. The CDR3 length is 15 residues. Per the germline V gene, CDR1 is SGDLS and CDR2 is YYNGEE. V gave up 2 bases and J gave up 2 bases; unmatched junction bases: 2. Here the CDR3 DNA reads TGTGCCAGCAGCGTCAGACTAGCGGCCTACAATGAGCAGTTCTTC. Amino acid sequence: CASSVRLAAYNEQFF.